These T cell receptor beta chains were read from a single sample in a study of cytomegalovirus exposure and HLA in healthy donors. Measured with immunoSEQ multiplex PCR; TCRdb has only the in-frame clones, and not every one. The sample contains 150,000 to 200,000 clones, approximately 79% of which appear only once. The sample taken for sequencing was PBMCs. Receptors originate from a man aged 50 to 60 in good health and CMV-seropositive. Each CDR3 is given with its conserved first and last residue. A D gene is named only where the DNA matches it firmly. Some rows mark clone size as missing; the rest say once, few, many or name a class of expanded clone.

j_gene	d_gene	len	v_gene	abundance	CDR3aa	CDR3nt
TRBJ1-1	TRBD1	14	TRBV4-3	.	CASSQDQGGTEAFF	TGCGCCAGCAGCCAAGATCAGGGGGGCACTGAAGCTTTCTTT
TRBJ2-3	TRBD1	16	TRBV27	.	CASSSFAGQVADTQYF	TGTGCCAGCAGTTCTTTTGCGGGACAGGTTGCGGATACGCAGTATTTT
TRBJ1-1	TRBD1	14	TRBV5-1	.	CASSSGQTNTEAFF	TGCGCCAGCAGCTCGGGACAGACAAACACTGAAGCTTTCTTT
TRBJ1-1	.	14	TRBV2	.	CASSLGGEDTEAFF	TGTGCCAGCAGCCTAGGGGGGGAGGACACTGAAGCTTTCTTT
TRBJ1-1	.	14	TRBV28	.	CASSSLGGNTEAFF	TGTGCCAGCAGTTCCCTGGGGGGAAACACTGAAGCTTTCTTT
TRBJ2-3	.	14	TRBV19	.	CASSIGRFTDTQYF	TGTGCCAGTAGTATAGGCAGATTCACAGATACGCAGTATTTT
TRBJ1-4	.	16	TRBV4-3	.	CASSRRTEVINEKLFF	TGCGCCAGCAGCCGAAGGACGGAGGTAATAAATGAAAAACTGTTTTTT
TRBJ1-5	TRBD1	17	TRBV4-3	.	CASSQDRTGPSNQPQHF	TGCGCCAGCAGCCAAGACCGGACAGGGCCCAGCAATCAGCCCCAGCATTTT
TRBJ1-5	.	14	TRBV2	.	CASSDSYSNQPQHF	TGTGCCAGCAGCGACAGTTATAGCAATCAGCCCCAGCATTTT
TRBJ2-1	.	13	TRBV6-5	once	CSSSSGVNNEQLF	TGCAGCAGTTCGTCAGGGGTGAACAATGAGCAGCTCTTC
TRBJ1-3	.	12	TRBV4-1	.	CASSHDRYTIYF	TGCGCCAGCAGCCACGACAGATACACCATATATTTT
TRBJ2-7	.	11	TRBV7-8	.	CASSSPYEQYF	TGTGCCAGCAGCTCTCCCTACGAGCAGTACTTC
TRBJ1-6	TRBD1	16	TRBV7-9	.	CSSSASGGDYNSPLHF	TGTTCCAGCAGCGCCTCAGGGGGCGACTATAATTCACCCCTCCACTTT
TRBJ2-5	.	17	TRBV28	.	CASSSFGGIPSIKTQYF	TGTGCCAGCAGTTCGTTTGGGGGGATCCCAAGCATAAAGACCCAGTACTTC
TRBJ2-4	.	13	TRBV18	.	CASALREENIQYF	TGTGCCAGTGCCCTGAGGGAAGAGAACATTCAGTACTTC
TRBJ2-5	TRBD1	13	TRBV5-1	.	CASSFTGGGEQYF	TGCGCCAGCAGCTTCACAGGGGGCGGGGAGCAGTACTTC
TRBJ1-5	.	15	TRBV28	.	CASSLPTGRGQPQHF	TGTGCCAGCAGTTTACCAACAGGGAGGGGTCAGCCCCAGCATTTT
TRBJ2-7	TRBD1	17	TRBV19	.	CASSIDKGDRGLSEQYF	TGTGCCAGTAGTATAGACAAGGGTGACAGGGGGCTCAGCGAGCAGTACTTC
TRBJ1-5	.	11	TRBV28	.	CASSTNQPQHF	TGTGCCAGCAGTACAAATCAGCCCCAGCATTTT
TRBJ2-2	.	18	TRBV7-9	.	CASSLNRGDIKNTGELFF	TGTGCCAGCAGCTTAAACCGGGGGGACATCAAGAACACCGGGGAGCTGTTTTTT
TRBJ2-4	.	20	TRBV18	.	CASSPFNVWAGEVAKNIQYF	TGTGCCAGCTCACCATTTAACGTTTGGGCCGGGGAGGTTGCCAAAAACATTCAGTACTTC
TRBJ2-6	.	15	TRBV29-1	.	CSVLARSSGANALTF	TGCAGCGTTCTTGCCCGATCCTCTGGGGCCAACGCCCTGACTTTC
TRBJ2-4	TRBD1	17	TRBV5-6	.	CASSHHGQGGTKNIQYF	TGTGCCAGCAGCCACCACGGACAGGGGGGGACCAAAAACATTCAGTACTTC
TRBJ1-6	TRBD1	16	TRBV9	.	CASSLGRGRDNSPLHF	TGTGCCAGCAGCCTCGGAAGGGGGCGAGACAATTCACCCCTCCACTTT
TRBJ2-7	.	14	TRBV6-4	.	CASSVASFGYEQYF	TGTGCCAGCAGTGTTGCTAGCTTTGGGTACGAGCAGTACTTC
TRBJ1-2	.	13	TRBV4-2	.	CASSQTEVYGYTF	TGTGCCAGCAGCCAAACAGAAGTCTATGGCTACACCTTC
TRBJ2-1	.	14	TRBV2	few	CASSEIDSGNEQFF	TGTGCCAGCAGCGAGATCGACAGTGGCAATGAGCAGTTCTTC
TRBJ1-6	.	14	TRBV25-1	few	CASSDPQGTSPLHF	TGTGCCAGCAGTGATCCGCAGGGGACATCACCCCTCCACTTT
TRBJ2-5	.	16	TRBV2	.	CASSDTGTTKGETQYF	TGTGCCAGCAGTGATACCGGGACAACGAAGGGGGAGACCCAGTACTTC
TRBJ1-2	TRBD1	15	TRBV2	.	CASRSDRGHTYGYTF	TGTGCCAGCAGAAGCGACAGGGGCCACACCTATGGCTACACCTTC
TRBJ2-1	TRBD2	15	TRBV4-1	once	CASSRRLAGGNEQFF	TGCGCCAGCAGCCGAAGACTAGCGGGGGGCAATGAGCAGTTCTTC
TRBJ1-1	TRBD1	15	TRBV5-1	.	CASSLTGAGNTEAFF	TGCGCCAGCAGCCTGACAGGGGCGGGGAACACTGAAGCTTTCTTT
TRBJ1-6	.	16	TRBV5-1	few	CASSRSREGGNSPLHF	TGCGCCAGCAGCCGCTCGAGGGAAGGAGGTAATTCACCCCTCCACTTT
TRBJ2-5	.	14	TRBV5-1	.	CASSWGQRQETQYF	TGCGCCAGCAGTTGGGGCCAGAGGCAGGAGACCCAGTACTTC
TRBJ1-3	.	15	TRBV6-4	.	CASTVGQSSGNTIYF	TGTGCCAGCACAGTGGGGCAGAGCTCTGGAAACACCATATATTTT
TRBJ1-6	.	14	TRBV27	.	CASSLGGGNSPLHF	TGTGCCAGCAGTTTAGGCGGGGGTAATTCACCCCTCCACTTT
TRBJ1-2	.	15	TRBV7-2	.	CASSLGSSAGNGYTF	TGTGCCAGCAGCTTAGGGAGTTCGGCAGGGAATGGCTACACCTTC
TRBJ1-3	.	16	TRBV27	few	CASSFHGQPNENTIYF	TGTGCCAGCAGTTTCCATGGACAACCGAATGAAAACACCATATATTTT
TRBJ2-2	TRBD1	15	TRBV4-2	.	CASSTGGGSTGELFF	TGTGCCAGCAGCACAGGGGGCGGGAGCACCGGGGAGCTGTTTTTT
TRBJ1-1	TRBD1	16	TRBV7-9	.	CSSSPRKGATNTEAFF	TGTTCCAGCAGCCCCCGTAAGGGGGCCACGAACACTGAAGCTTTCTTT
TRBJ2-7	.	13	TRBV4-2	.	CASSQEDPGLEYF	TGTGCCAGCAGCCAAGAGGACCCGGGGTTGGAGTACTTC
TRBJ1-2	.	14	TRBV7-9	few	CASSLEGEVWGYTF	TGCGCCAGCAGCTTAGAGGGAGAGGTCTGGGGCTACACCTTC
TRBJ1-2	.	14	TRBV28	.	CASSLTEVYYGYTF	TGTGCCAGCAGTTTGACAGAAGTTTACTATGGCTACACCTTC
TRBJ2-7	.	15	TRBV6-5	few	CASSYETGEPYEQYF	TGTGCCAGCAGTTATGAGACAGGCGAACCCTACGAGCAGTACTTC
TRBJ2-3	.	15	TRBV4-3	.	CASSQAGLNTDTQYF	TGCGCCAGCAGCCAAGCAGGTCTGAACACAGATACGCAGTATTTT